This T cell receptor beta chain was observed in a study of early T cells in non-severe SARS-CoV-2 infection. Trimming took 4 bases from V and 2 from J, leaving 11 bases between them. From germline, CDR1 is LNHNV and CDR2 YYDKDF (reference sequence). The CDR3 extends over 15 amino acids. Each cDNA molecule carried a unique molecular identifier. TCRdb fed the 5' RACE reads into MiXCR, producing one record per CDR3 protein. The sample has tens of thousands of distinct CDR3 sequences, roughly 9% seen once; the top ten hold around 20%. Sequencing was carried out using whole blood. The V gene is TRBV15, the J gene TRBJ2-2; D is possibly TRBD2 (5 bases). The clonotype was recovered from an adult who was a healthcare worker with PCR-confirmed SARS-CoV-2 infection or an uninfected control (not recorded which). In DNA form, the CDR3 reads TGTGCCACCAGCATGGACTTCACCAACACCGGGGAGCTGTTTTTT. It encodes CATSMDFTNTGELFF.